This TCR beta chain is drawn from a study of regulatory T cells in long-lasting Graves disease. Overall study: Graves' patients with a new diagnosis had received antithyroid drugs under 3 months.

This clonotype came up many times. Its antigen is not identified. Both iRepertoire HTBI primers and Arm-PCR of CDR3 regions were used to build the TCR beta libraries. In the original processing: Sample data revealed roughly 62 TRBV and over eleven TRBJ segments. TCRdb reanalysed the multiplex PCR reads using MiXCR and keeps one entry per CDR3 protein. The V and J calls shown here were made by TCRdb, not taken from the authors' results. The sample holds under 500,000 distinct CDR3 sequences, roughly 15% seen once. The trim removed 4 bases at V and 4 bases at J, leaving 3 bases unmatched. Germline loops: CDR1 LGHDT, CDR2 YNNKEL (reference sequence). The CDR3 is made up of 15 amino acids. The study's findings and limits: Persistent cases of Graves' showed reduced TCR diversity relative to newly diagnosed patients.

Stated time point: newly diagnosed GD, antithyroid drugs for less than 3 months. From PBMCs, RNA was extracted and then used to make the TCR library. These sequences were also reported in another study, on T cells in Graves' hyperthyroidism and ophthalmopathy. That paper adds: A first-round RT-PCR of the TCR CDR3 used the HTBI primer set.

This clonotype originated in a woman aged 25 to 39 with Graves disease. The specimen was peripheral blood mononuclear cells (PBMCs), collected at new diagnosis, from a patient treated with antithyroid drugs. The chain recombines TRBV3-1 with TRBJ2-3, with 12 bases that match TRBD2. The CDR3 bases are TGTGCCAGCAGCCGACTAGCGGGAGAGCCAGATACGCAGTATTTT. Translating gives CASSRLAGEPDTQYF.